The T cell receptor beta chain under discussion was sequenced for a study of cytomegalovirus exposure and HLA in healthy donors. As for the study in general: Early released data had 80 million or so unique TCRs, all coming from HLA-typed donors. The study's findings and limits: Some V segments, including TRBV6-2 and TRBV6-3, were excluded as indistinguishable.

Donors sampled were nominally healthy, though unrecorded immune exposures were likely. The PCR was carried out with 60 Vbeta primers and 13 Jbeta primers. Per the authors' pipeline: About 12 million shared chains were among the approximately 82 million unique TCR beta chains that a later analysis counted. This table comes from immunoSEQ multiplex PCR, and its TCRdb copy is limited to in-frame clones, with some not included. V and J calls and clone size come straight from that table; D and trimming were deduced from the DNA. The data hold 90,000 to 150,000 clones, with roughly 63% observed a single time. This clone was observed a handful of times. As yet, its antigen is unknown. The junction differs from germline at one of its ends, possibly a read error. This CDR3 is built from 14 residues. Per the germline V gene, CDR1 is SEHNR and CDR2 is FQNEAQ (reference sequence).

The receptor was isolated from a middle-aged man in good health and CMV-seropositive. Input material: PBMCs. The chain carries TRBV7-9 and TRBJ2-5, with 11 bases aligning to TRBD1. The CDR3 DNA reads TGTGCCAGCAGCAACTTCCGGGACAGGGGGGAGGAAGACTTC. Its protein product is CASSNFRDRGEEDF.